A single sample is the source of the 7 T cell receptor beta chains below, sequenced in a study of shared clonotypes between healthy human individuals. Measured with immunoSEQ multiplex PCR; TCRdb has only the in-frame clones, and not every one. The table has over a million clones, 96% seen once. The source material was naive CD4+ T cells sorted from blood. The subset was: CD45RA+ positively selected. The receptors were sampled from a man aged 25 to 45 in good health.

The gene calls are TRBV6-6 and TRBJ1-1; 8 positions match TRBD1. This CDR3 comprises 15 residues. The V gene end was trimmed by 5 bases and the J gene end by 3 bases; junction bases not matched to a gene: 8. The germline V gene has CDR1 MNHNY and CDR2 SVGAGI (reference sequence). The CDR3 DNA reads as TGTGCCAGCAGTGATCGACCACAGGGGGACACTGAAGCTTTCTTT. Translating gives CASSDRPQGDTEAFF.

The rearrangement uses TRBV25-1 and TRBJ2-1; D is ambiguous. Germline V gene lookup returns CDR1 MGHDK and CDR2 SYGVNS. Trimming removed 4 bases from V and 10 bases from J, with 11 bases in between. There are 12 residues in the CDR3. The CDR3 bases are TGTGCCAGCAGTGCCTCCGGCGGCGAGCAGTTCTTC. Translated: CASSASGGEQFF.

In this sample, this clone turned up once. The CDR3 nucleotides read TGTGCCAGCAGCTTGGACATCGATCAGCCCCAGCATTTT. It is translated as CASSLDIDQPQHF. The rearrangement joins TRBV5-4 to TRBJ1-5, with no clear D. This CDR3 region has 13 residues. CDR1 is SGHNT, CDR2 YYREEE, per germline (reference sequence). V was clipped by 0 bases and J by 5 bases, with 6 bases between them.

The rearrangement joins TRBV5-4 to TRBJ2-7; D not certain. In germline, CDR1 is SGHNT, CDR2 YYREEE (reference sequence). V gave up 1 base and J gave up 4 bases, with 9 bases separating them. The CDR3 consists of 13 residues. The CDR3 DNA reads TGTGCCAGCAGCTTGCCAGGAGAATACGAGCAGTACTTC. This encodes CASSLPGEYEQYF.

This clone came up once. The same CDR3 is also encoded by other DNA sequences in this sample. The chain employs TRBV5-1 and TRBJ1-1, with a tentative D call TRBD1 (5 bases). Per the germline V gene, CDR1 is SGHRS and CDR2 is YFSETQ. The CDR3 runs 15 residues. The V gene lost 4 bases and the J gene lost 0 bases, with 13 bases spanning the gap. The chain's CDR3 is CASSPRQGLNTEAFF. CDR3 bases: TGCGCCAGCAGCCCGCGGCAGGGACTGAACACTGAAGCTTTCTTT.

The CDR3 loop reads CASSPERERRDPFEFF. The CDR3 DNA is TGTGCCAGCTCCCCCGAGCGGGAGCGACGAGATCCGTTTGAGTTCTTC. The gene calls are TRBV18 and TRBJ2-1; 8 bases match TRBD2. The CDR3 covers 16 residues. The V gene end was trimmed by 6 bases and the J gene end by 14 bases; junction bases not matched to a gene: 21. Per the germline V gene, CDR1 is KGHSH and CDR2 is LQKENI. Full variable domain (rest looked up from reference TRBV18 and TRBJ2-1): NAGVMQNPRHLVRRRGQEARLRCSPMKGHSHVYWYRQLPEEGLKFMVYLQKENIIDESGMPKERFSAEFPKEGPSILRIQQVVRGDSAAYFCASSPERERRDPFEFFGPGTRLTVL.

The V and J genes are TRBV4-3 and TRBJ1-2; TRBD1 agrees at 7 bases. The CDR3 has 17 residues. In germline, CDR1 is LGHNA, CDR2 YSLEER. V lost 0 bases to trimming and J lost 5 bases; unmatched junction nucleotides: 12. CDR3 sequence: CASSQDRRSGGPYGYTF. As DNA, the CDR3 is TGCGCCAGCAGCCAAGATCGACGGTCAGGGGGTCCTTATGGCTACACCTTC.